The 14 T cell receptor beta chains presented below share a single source sample, sequenced in a study of T cell repertoires in cytomegalovirus infection. TCRdb fed the reads into MiXCR, producing one record per CDR3 protein. The sample shows hundreds of thousands of distinct CDR3 sequences, about 28% of them seen only once. These receptors lack a known antigen. Source: cultured PBMCs, taken from culture after CMV antigen stimulation. The receptor source for this set is a human donor in good health (CMV status not recorded). Some clones in this sample may be carry-over from other donors' samples.

This sequence joins TRBV7-8 and TRBJ1-4; D possibly corresponds to TRBD1 (5 bases). The CDR3 is made up of 15 amino acids. V lost 5 bases, J lost 0 bases, and 10 bases lay in between. In germline, CDR1 is SGHVS, CDR2 FQNEAQ. Here the CDR3 reads CASSLGRTTNEKLFF. As DNA, the CDR3 is TGTGCCAGCAGCCTGGGACGGACAACTAATGAAAAACTGTTTTTT.

The chain links TRBV28 to TRBJ1-1; no definite D call. Trimming cost V 2 bases and J 2 bases, with 3 bases left between them. The CDR3 covers 12 residues. Germline CDR1 MDHEN, CDR2 SYDVKM. The CDR3 sequence is CASSLPNTEAFF. CDR3 coding DNA: TGTGCCAGCAGTTTACCTAACACTGAAGCTTTCTTT.

CDR3 sequence (DNA): TGTGCCAGCAGGAGCGGGGGGACGACCTACGAGCAGTACTTC. As protein: CASRSGGTTYEQYF. The chain joins TRBV6-8 to TRBJ2-7; TRBD2 matches 9 bases. The CDR3 covers 14 residues. CDR1 is MNHGY and CDR2 is SAAAGT in the germline V gene. Germline trimming cut 6 bases from V and 2 bases from J; bases unmatched to any gene: 5.

This clonotype turned up a few times. The chain is built from TRBV28 and TRBJ2-1, with D perhaps TRBD1 or TRBD2 (6 bases each). The V gene lost 5 bases and the J gene lost 3 bases, with 14 bases spanning the gap. CDR1 MDHEN and CDR2 SYDVKM come from the germline V gene. This CDR3 contains 15 residues. The CDR3 coding sequence is TGTGCCAGCAGTCCCGGGGGCGCGAACTACAATGAGCAGTTCTTC. Its translation is CASSPGGANYNEQFF.

The CDR3 sequence is CASSFRTGYGYTF. The CDR3 DNA sequence: TGCGCCAGCAGCTTCCGGACAGGGTATGGCTACACCTTC. The gene calls are TRBV5-1 and TRBJ1-2, with 8 bases matching TRBD1. From germline, CDR1 is SGHRS and CDR2 YFSETQ. Trimming removed 2 bases from V and 5 bases from J; junction bases left unmatched: 2. The CDR3 has 13 amino acids. The full variable domain, with the rest looked up from reference TRBV5-1 and TRBJ1-2, is KAGVTQTPRYLIKTRGQQVTLSCSPISGHRSVSWYQQTPGQGLQFLFEYFSETQRNKGNFPGRFSGRQFSNSRSEMNVSTLELGDSALYLCASSFRTGYGYTFGSGTRLTVV.

The chain couples TRBV5-6 to TRBJ1-6; no reliable D call. V lost 6 bases, J lost 5 bases, and 18 bases lay in between. The CDR3 runs to 16 residues. In germline, CDR1 is SGHDT, CDR2 YYEEEE. The CDR3 DNA sequence: TGTGCCAGCAACATAGGACCCCGTCAGGATAATTCACCCCTCCACTTT. It yields the protein CASNIGPRQDNSPLHF.

The rearrangement uses TRBV7-9 and TRBJ2-5; 8 positions agree with TRBD1. The CDR3 runs 16 residues. V shed 5 bases, J shed 2 bases, and the junction held 10 bases outside the gene matches. Germline lookup yields CDR1 SEHNR and CDR2 FQNEAQ (reference sequence). The CDR3 protein is CASSPLDRDLQETQYF. The CDR3 DNA is TGTGCCAGCAGCCCCCTGGACAGGGACCTACAAGAGACCCAGTACTTC.

This clonotype was seen a handful of times. V and J are TRBV5-1 and TRBJ2-6; no clear D. Germline V gene sequence: CDR1 SGHRS, CDR2 YFSETQ. Between the trimmed V and J ends, which lost 2 bases and 0 bases, there was a span of 12 bases. The CDR3 runs to 17 residues. CDR3 loop: CASSFSLGSSGANVLTF. The CDR3 DNA sequence: TGCGCCAGCAGCTTCAGCCTAGGATCCTCTGGGGCCAACGTCCTGACTTTC.

The rearrangement links TRBV20-1 to TRBJ2-5; D ambiguous. This CDR3 has 14 amino acids. The ends were cut back, 1 base at V and 0 bases at J, with 9 bases in the middle. The germline gives CDR1 DFQATT, CDR2 SNEGSKA (reference sequence). CDR3 in DNA: TGCAGTGCTAGAGGTCGCAGGAACCAAGAGACCCAGTACTTC. Protein: CSARGRRNQETQYF.

V gene TRBV7-3 combines with J gene TRBJ1-2; TRBD1 matches 10 bases. This CDR3 comprises 16 residues. V trimming: 6 bases; J trimming: 4 bases; junction bases outside the gene matches: 11. Germline CDR1 is SGHTA and CDR2 is FQGTGA. The CDR3 DNA sequence: TGTGCCAGCAGTTCCCAACCGGGACAGGGGATCTATGGCTACACCTTC. Amino acid sequence: CASSSQPGQGIYGYTF. Combining the CDR3 with reference TRBV7-3 and TRBJ1-2 gives the whole variable domain GAGVSQTPSNKVTEKGKYVELRCDPISGHTALYWYRQSLGQGPEFLIYFQGTGAADDSGLPNDRFFAVRPEGSVSTLKIQRTERGDSAVYLCASSSQPGQGIYGYTFGSGTRLTVV.

This clonotype turned up a few times. The chain is built from TRBV6-6 and TRBJ2-1; D is ambiguous. V was clipped by 1 base and J by 1 base, with 8 bases between them. From germline, CDR1 is MNHNY and CDR2 SVGAGI (reference sequence). The CDR3 is made up of 15 amino acids. In DNA form, the CDR3 reads TGTGCCAGCAGTTACTGGAGTAGGTCCTACAATGAGCAGTTCTTC. Translating it yields CASSYWSRSYNEQFF.

This rearrangement joins TRBV19 to TRBJ1-4; perhaps TRBD1 as D (6 bases). The ends were cut back, 4 bases at V and 5 bases at J, with 11 bases in the middle. This CDR3 has 14 amino acids. The germline CDR1 and CDR2 sequences are LNHDA and SQIVND (reference sequence). The CDR3 loop reads CASSRPGDNEKLFF. DNA of the CDR3: TGTGCCAGTAGTAGACCAGGGGACAATGAAAAACTGTTTTTT.

The chain has TRBV27 and TRBJ1-2; D is uncertain. Between the trimmed V and J ends, which lost 8 bases and 6 bases, there was a span of 16 bases. This CDR3 is built from 13 residues. Germline-derived CDR1 and CDR2 are MNHEY and SMNVEV (reference sequence). The CDR3 bases are TGTGCCAGCCGCAGCGGGGTTGGGCATGGCTACACCTTC. It specifies CASRSGVGHGYTF.

The V gene is TRBV10-3, the J gene TRBJ1-1; D unclear. Trimming took 0 bases from V and 10 from J, leaving 6 bases between them. The germline V gene encodes CDR1 ENHRY and CDR2 SYGVKD. This CDR3 comprises 11 residues. CDR3 protein: CAISESSGAFF. CDR3 DNA sequence: TGTGCCATCAGTGAGTCGAGTGGAGCTTTCTTT.